The clone carrying this T cell receptor (beta chain) came up a few times. Its antigen is currently unknown. The sample originates from a study of cytomegalovirus exposure and HLA in healthy donors. Study details: Inside one of the first data releases sat some 85 million unique TCRs taken from HLA-typed donors. General observations from the study: Most CMV-associated TCR beta chains appeared HLA-restricted in a later analysis.

Trimming took 7 bases from V and 8 from J; bases not matched to a gene: 5. The CDR3 totals 12 residues. CDR1 and CDR2 from the germline V gene are LNHDA and SQIVND (reference sequence). Both 60 Vbeta primers and 13 Jbeta primers went into the PCR. Authors' processing steps: Roughly 83 million unique TCR beta chains, 9.5 million to 11 million of them shared, were counted by a later analysis. The protocol was immunoSEQ multiplex PCR, while the TCRdb copy is restricted to in-frame clones and leaves out a portion. D and trimming were read from the DNA, whereas the V and J calls and clone size are those reported in that table. The sample records some 130,000 clones, 80% being singletons. The study sampled nominally healthy donors, though unrecorded immune exposures were likely.

The receptor comes from a man aged 30-40 years in good health and CMV-seronegative. V usage is TRBV19 and J usage is TRBJ1-2; 9 nucleotides line up with TRBD1. The sample consisted of PBMCs. This CDR3 reads CASTDRGSGYTF. As DNA, the CDR3 is TGTGCCAGTACTGACAGGGGGAGCGGCTACACCTTC.